Sequencing of this T cell receptor beta chain was carried out in a study of blood T cell repertoires in COVID-19. Background on the study: Sites across the United States, Italy and Spain contributed samples from acute and convalescent COVID-19. In each case, the material was cDNA or gDNA derived from T cells, B-cell-depleted T cells, or PBMCs.

Cohorts were based on clinical histories the participants reported. All exposed participants met a person with COVID-19 within 2 weeks before entering the study. This CDR3 has 14 residues. Germline assignment: CDR1 SGDLS and CDR2 YYNGEE. With 4 bases removed from V and 0 bases from J, the gap between germline ends came to 11 bases. Produced via immunoSEQ multiplex PCR; TCRdb's table is partial and in-frame only. The sample holds about 350,000 clones, roughly 90% seen once. This TCR was sampled from a woman aged 25 to 39 who had been exposed to COVID-19. Sequenced input: PBMCs or T cells enriched from blood (not recorded which). This sequence joins TRBV9 and TRBJ2-7; D may be TRBD2 (5 bases). CDR3 loop: CASSIGLTSYEQYF. CDR3 in DNA: TGTGCCAGCAGCATAGGACTGACCTCCTACGAGCAGTACTTC.